A single sample is the source of the 2 T cell receptor beta chains below, sequenced in a study of T cell responses to AZD1222 COVID-19 vaccine. Assay: immunoSEQ multiplex PCR; the TCRdb copy retains only in-frame clones and omits some. The table records over 90,000 clones, roughly 87% of them present only once. The source material was peripheral blood, sampled on day 0 of AZD1222 vaccination. The receptors originated from an adult in good health.

This clone was detected only once. The chain has TRBV7-3 and TRBJ2-1; 7 bases match TRBD2. This CDR3 has 15 residues. The ends lost 5 bases at V and 5 bases at J; junction bases unmatched: 9. Germline CDR1 SGHTA, CDR2 FQGTGA. In nucleotides, the CDR3 is TGTGCCAGCAGCATTAGGGAGGGCAGGGACAATGAGCAGTTCTTC. It codes for CASSIREGRDNEQFF.

This chain connects TRBV9 to TRBJ2-7, with 8 bases lining up with TRBD1. CDR1 and CDR2 (germline): SGDLS, YYNGEE. The CDR3 length is 15 residues. V dropped 4 bases and J dropped 5; count of bases not matched to a gene: 11. The CDR3: CASSPRTGIYDEQYF. In DNA form, the CDR3 reads TGTGCCAGCAGCCCCCGGACAGGGATTTATGACGAGCAGTACTTC. The variable domain in full, completed from reference TRBV9 and TRBJ2-7, reads DSGVTQTPKHLITATGQRVTLRCSPRSGDLSVYWYQQSLDQGLQFLIQYYNGEERAKGNILERFSAQQFPDLHSELNLSSLELGDSALYFCASSPRTGIYDEQYFGPGTRLTVT.